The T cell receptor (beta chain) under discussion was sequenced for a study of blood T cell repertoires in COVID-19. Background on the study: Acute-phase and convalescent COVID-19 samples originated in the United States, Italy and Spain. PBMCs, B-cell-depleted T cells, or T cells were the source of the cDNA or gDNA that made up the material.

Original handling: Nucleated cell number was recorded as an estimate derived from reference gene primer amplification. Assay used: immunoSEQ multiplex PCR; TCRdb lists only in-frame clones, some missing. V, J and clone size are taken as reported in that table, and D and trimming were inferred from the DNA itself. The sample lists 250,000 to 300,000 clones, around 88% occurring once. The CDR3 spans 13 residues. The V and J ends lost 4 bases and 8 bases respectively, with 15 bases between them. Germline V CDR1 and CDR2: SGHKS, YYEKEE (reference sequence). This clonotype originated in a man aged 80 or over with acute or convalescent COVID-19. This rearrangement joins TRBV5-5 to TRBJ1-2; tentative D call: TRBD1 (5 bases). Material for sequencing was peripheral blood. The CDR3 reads CASSPDIDGGYTF. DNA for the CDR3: TGTGCCAGCAGCCCGGACATTGACGGGGGCTACACCTTC.